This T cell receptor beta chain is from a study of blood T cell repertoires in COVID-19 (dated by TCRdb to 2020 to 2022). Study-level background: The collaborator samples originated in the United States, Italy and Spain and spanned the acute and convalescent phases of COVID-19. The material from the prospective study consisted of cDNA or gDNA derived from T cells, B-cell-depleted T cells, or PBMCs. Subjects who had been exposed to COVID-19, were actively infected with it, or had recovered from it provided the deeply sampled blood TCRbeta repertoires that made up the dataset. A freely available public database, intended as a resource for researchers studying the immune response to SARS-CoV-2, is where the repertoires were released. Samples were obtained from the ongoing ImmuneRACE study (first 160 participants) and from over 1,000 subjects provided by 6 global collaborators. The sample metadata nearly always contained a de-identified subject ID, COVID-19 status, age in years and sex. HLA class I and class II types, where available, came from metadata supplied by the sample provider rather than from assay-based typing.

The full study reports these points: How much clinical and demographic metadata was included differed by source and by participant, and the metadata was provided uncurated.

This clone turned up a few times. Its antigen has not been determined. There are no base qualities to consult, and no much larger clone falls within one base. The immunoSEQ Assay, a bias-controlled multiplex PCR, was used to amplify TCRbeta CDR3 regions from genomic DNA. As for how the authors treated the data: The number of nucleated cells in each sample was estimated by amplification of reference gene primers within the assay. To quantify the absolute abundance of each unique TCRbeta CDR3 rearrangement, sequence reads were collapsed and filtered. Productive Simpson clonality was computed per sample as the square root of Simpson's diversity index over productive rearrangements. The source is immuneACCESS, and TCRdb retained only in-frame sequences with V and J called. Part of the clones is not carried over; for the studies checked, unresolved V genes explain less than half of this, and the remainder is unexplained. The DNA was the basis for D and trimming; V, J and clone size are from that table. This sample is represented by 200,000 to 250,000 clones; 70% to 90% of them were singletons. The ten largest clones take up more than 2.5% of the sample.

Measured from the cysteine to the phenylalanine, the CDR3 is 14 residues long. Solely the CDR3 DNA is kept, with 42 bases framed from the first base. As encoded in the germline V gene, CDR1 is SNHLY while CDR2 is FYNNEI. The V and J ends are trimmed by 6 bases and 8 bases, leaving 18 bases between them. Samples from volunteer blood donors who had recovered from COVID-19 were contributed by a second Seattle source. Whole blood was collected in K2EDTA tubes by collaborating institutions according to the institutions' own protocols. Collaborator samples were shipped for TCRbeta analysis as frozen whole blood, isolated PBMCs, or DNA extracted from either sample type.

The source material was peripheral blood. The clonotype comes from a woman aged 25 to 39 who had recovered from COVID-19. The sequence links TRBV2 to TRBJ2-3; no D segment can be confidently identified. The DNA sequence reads TGTGCCAGCAGCAGTCGTATCATACCGGGTACGCAGTATTTT. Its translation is CASSSRIIPGTQYF. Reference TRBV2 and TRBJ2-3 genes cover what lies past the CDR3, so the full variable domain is EPEVTQTPSHQVTQMGQEVILRCVPISNHLYFYWYRQILGQKVEFLVSFYNNEISEKSEIFDDQFSVERPDGSNFTLKIRSTKLEDSAMYFCASSSRIIPGTQYFGPGTRLTVL.